This T cell receptor beta chain emerged from a study of a mutant IDH1 vaccine in newly diagnosed glioma. Across the study: Treated patients were about 60% male, roughly 38% female, mean age around 40 years.

In this sample, this clone turned up a few times. Its antigen is unidentified. Only in-frame clones appear in the TCRdb table, and some are missing; sequencing was by immunoSEQ multiplex PCR. Of about 40,000 clones listed, about 80% are singletons. The time point is: week 23, last vaccination. A 20-mer mutant IDH1 peptide at 300 ug was injected subcutaneously with topical imiquimod. V was shortened by 0 bases and J by 0 bases, with 3 bases between the two germline ends. This CDR3 comprises 13 residues. The V gene's germline CDR1 is SGHDT and CDR2 YYEEEE. The receptor comes from a man aged 50 to 60 with glioma. The specimen comprised PBMCs, sampled from a glioma patient whose treatment included an IDH1 peptide vaccine. V is TRBV5-6 and J is TRBJ1-1; no definite D call. CDR3 nucleotides: TGTGCCAGCAGCTTGGGCCTGAACACTGAAGCTTTCTTT. Its translation is CASSLGLNTEAFF.